This TCR beta chain was identified during a study of shared clonotypes between healthy human individuals. As for the study in general: For every donor, three CD4 naive, three CD4 memory, two CD8 naive and one CD8 memory plates were used.

Study results and caveats: Investigators expected sequencing depth to affect clonotype sharing among donors. Larger richness was generally estimated for naive than memory subsets.

As regards this clone: What it binds is not known.

Profiling relied on immunoSEQ multiplex PCR, and the TCRdb table lists in-frame clones only, not all of them. There are around 2,100,000 clones in the sample; approximately 94% occur only once, and roughly 1.2% lies in the top ten. The CDR3 sequence is 11 residues long. The naive CD8 fraction comprised CD45RO-negative cells positively selected for CCR7 and excluded terminally differentiated effector memory CD45RA+ cells. The receptor was isolated from a man younger than 35 in good health. The chain uses TRBV21-1 and TRBJ2-2. TRBV21-1 counts as a pseudogene. Sequencing was done on a sample of naive CD8+ T cells sorted from blood. CDR3: CLRWNTGELFF. CDR3 in DNA: TGTTTAAGGTGGAACACCGGGGAGCTGTTTTTT.